This T cell receptor beta chain is from a study of metastatic and nonmetastatic thyroid tumors. Overall study context: Malignant and benign thyroid patients had repertoires compared in peripheral blood and tumor or nodule tissue.

Each patient came to thyroid surgery without any prior treatment (of any kind). V was trimmed by 0 bases and J by 3 bases, leaving 9 bases between them. There are 15 residues in the CDR3. CDR1 and CDR2 from the germline V gene are SGHNT and YYREEE (reference sequence). The table lists this clone with a few counts. What it binds is unknown. General study findings and limits: TCR beta diversity was reportedly significantly higher in malignant thyroid tumors than benign nodules, in blood and tumor.

In the authors' methods: CDR3 was compared across clinicopathological groups, and the resulting differences were used to build a distant-metastasis classifier for papillary thyroid cancer. With MiXCR, TCRdb called clones anew from the PCR reads. For this entry, the V and J calls and clone size follow TCRdb and not the study's own pipeline. This table holds about 92,000 clones, around 14% found once. This receptor was taken from a female donor with papillary thyroid cancer or a benign thyroid nodule (not recorded which). Some clones in this sample may be carry-over from other donors' samples. The J gene is TRBJ1-4, the V gene TRBV5-4, with D perhaps TRBD1 (5 bases). Sequencing was carried out using blood. The CDR3 region has the DNA TGTGCCAGCAGCTTGGGTCAGGGCCCTAATGAAAAACTGTTTTTT. As protein: CASSLGQGPNEKLFF.